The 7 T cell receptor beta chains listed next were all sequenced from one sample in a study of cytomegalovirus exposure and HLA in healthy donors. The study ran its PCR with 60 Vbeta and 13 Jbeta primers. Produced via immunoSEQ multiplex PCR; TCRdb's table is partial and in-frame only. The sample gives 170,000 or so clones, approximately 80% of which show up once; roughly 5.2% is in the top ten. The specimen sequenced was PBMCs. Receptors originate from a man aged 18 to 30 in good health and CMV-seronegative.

CDR3 coding DNA: TGTGCCAGCAGTGAAGCTCTGGCAGGGGCCTCCTACTATGGCTACACCTTC. Protein: CASSEALAGASYYGYTF. The rearrangement links TRBV2 to TRBJ1-2, with D possibly TRBD1 on 6 matching bases. The CDR3 contains 17 residues. V dropped 0 bases and J dropped 3 bases, with 17 bases sitting between them. Germline V CDR1 and CDR2: SNHLY, FYNNEI.

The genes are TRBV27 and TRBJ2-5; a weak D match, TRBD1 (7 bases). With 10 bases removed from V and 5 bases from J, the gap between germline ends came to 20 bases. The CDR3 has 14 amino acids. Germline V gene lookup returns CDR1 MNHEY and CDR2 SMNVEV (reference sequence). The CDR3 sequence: CATRTDREAETQYF. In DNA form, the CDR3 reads TGTGCCACCCGGACTGACAGGGAGGCGGAGACCCAGTACTTC.

The CDR3 DNA sequence: TGTGCCACCAGCAGAGTTAGGGGATTCACTGAAGCTTTCTTT. Residues: CATSRVRGFTEAFF. The gene calls are TRBV15 and TRBJ1-1; D might be TRBD1 (5 bases). The CDR3 has 14 amino acids. Germline CDR1 is LNHNV and CDR2 is YYDKDF (reference sequence). Trimming left V 1 base short and J 4 bases short, with 10 bases between.

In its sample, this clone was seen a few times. Here the CDR3 reads CASSENQGSQPQHF. The CDR3 DNA follows: TGTGCCAGCAGTGAGAATCAGGGAAGCCAGCCCCAGCATTTT. The chain couples TRBV2 to TRBJ1-5; perhaps TRBD1 as D (5 bases). Germline CDR1 SNHLY, CDR2 FYNNEI. The CDR3 consists of 14 residues. Between the trimmed V and J ends, which lost 3 bases and 7 bases, there was a span of 13 bases. Full variable domain (missing parts from reference TRBV2 and TRBJ1-5): EPEVTQTPSHQVTQMGQEVILRCVPISNHLYFYWYRQILGQKVEFLVSFYNNEISEKSEIFDDQFSVERPDGSNFTLKIRSTKLEDSAMYFCASSENQGSQPQHFGDGTRLSIL.

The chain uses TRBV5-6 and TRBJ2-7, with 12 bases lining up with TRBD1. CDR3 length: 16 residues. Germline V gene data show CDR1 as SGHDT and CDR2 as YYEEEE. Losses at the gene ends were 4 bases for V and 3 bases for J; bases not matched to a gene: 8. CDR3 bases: TGTGCCAGCAGCATCCGGGACAGGGGGCGGATCTACGAGCAGTACTTC. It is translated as CASSIRDRGRIYEQYF.

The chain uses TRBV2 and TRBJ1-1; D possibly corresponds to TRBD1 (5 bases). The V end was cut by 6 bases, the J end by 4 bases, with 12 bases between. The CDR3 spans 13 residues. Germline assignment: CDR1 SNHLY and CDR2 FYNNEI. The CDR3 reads CASREKGFTEAFF. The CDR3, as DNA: TGTGCCAGCAGGGAGAAGGGGTTCACTGAAGCTTTCTTT. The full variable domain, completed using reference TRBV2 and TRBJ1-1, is EPEVTQTPSHQVTQMGQEVILRCVPISNHLYFYWYRQILGQKVEFLVSFYNNEISEKSEIFDDQFSVERPDGSNFTLKIRSTKLEDSAMYFCASREKGFTEAFFGQGTRLTVV.

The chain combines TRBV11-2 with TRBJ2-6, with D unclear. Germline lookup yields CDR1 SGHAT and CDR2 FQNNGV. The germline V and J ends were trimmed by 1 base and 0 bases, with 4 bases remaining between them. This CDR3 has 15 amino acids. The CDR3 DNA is TGTGCCAGCAGCTTAGGGCACTCTGGGGCCAACGTCCTGACTTTC. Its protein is CASSLGHSGANVLTF.